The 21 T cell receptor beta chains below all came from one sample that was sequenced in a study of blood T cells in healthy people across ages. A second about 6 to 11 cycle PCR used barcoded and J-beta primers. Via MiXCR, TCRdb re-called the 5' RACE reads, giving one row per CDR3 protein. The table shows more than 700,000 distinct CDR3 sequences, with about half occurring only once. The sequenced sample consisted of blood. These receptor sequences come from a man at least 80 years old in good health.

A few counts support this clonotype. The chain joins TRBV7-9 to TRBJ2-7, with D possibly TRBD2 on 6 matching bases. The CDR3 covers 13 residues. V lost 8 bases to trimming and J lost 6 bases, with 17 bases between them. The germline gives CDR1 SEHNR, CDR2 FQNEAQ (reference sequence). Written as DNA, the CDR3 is TGTGCCAGCCACCTTGGAGGGACTGGCGAGCAGTACTTC. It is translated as CASHLGGTGEQYF.

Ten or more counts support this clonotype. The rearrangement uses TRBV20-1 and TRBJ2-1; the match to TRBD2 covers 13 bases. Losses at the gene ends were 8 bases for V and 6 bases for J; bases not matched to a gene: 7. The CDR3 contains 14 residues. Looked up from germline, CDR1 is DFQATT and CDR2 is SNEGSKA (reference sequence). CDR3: CSLGTSGVFNEQFF. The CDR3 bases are TGCAGTTTGGGGACTAGCGGGGTGTTCAATGAGCAGTTCTTC.

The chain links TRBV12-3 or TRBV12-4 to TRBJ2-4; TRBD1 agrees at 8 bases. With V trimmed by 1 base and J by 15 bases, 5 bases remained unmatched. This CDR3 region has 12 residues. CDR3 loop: CASSLEEGTGYF. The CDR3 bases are TGTGCCAGCAGTTTAGAGGAGGGGACAGGGTACTTC.

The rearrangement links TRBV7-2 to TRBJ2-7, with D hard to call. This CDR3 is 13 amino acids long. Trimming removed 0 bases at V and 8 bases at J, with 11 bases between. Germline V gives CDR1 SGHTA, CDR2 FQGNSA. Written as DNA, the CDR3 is TGTGCCAGCAGCTTAGCTCCCTCTAGGCAGCAGTACTTC. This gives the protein CASSLAPSRQQYF. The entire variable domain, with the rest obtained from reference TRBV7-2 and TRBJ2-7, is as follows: GAGVSQSPSNKVTEKGKDVELRCDPISGHTALYWYRQSLGQGLEFLIYFQGNSAPDKSGLPSDRFSAERTGGSVSTLTIQRTQQEDSAVYLCASSLAPSRQQYFGPGTRLTVT.

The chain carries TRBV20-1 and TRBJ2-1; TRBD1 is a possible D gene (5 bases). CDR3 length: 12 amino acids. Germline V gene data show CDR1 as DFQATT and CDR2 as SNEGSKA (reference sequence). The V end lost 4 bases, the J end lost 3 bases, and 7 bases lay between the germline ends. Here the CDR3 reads CSAKGDYNEQFF. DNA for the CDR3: TGCAGTGCTAAAGGGGACTACAATGAGCAGTTCTTC.

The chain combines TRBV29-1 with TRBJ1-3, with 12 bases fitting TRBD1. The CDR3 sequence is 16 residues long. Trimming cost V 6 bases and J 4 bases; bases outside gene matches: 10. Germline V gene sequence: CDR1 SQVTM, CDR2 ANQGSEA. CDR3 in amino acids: CSVSGTGGGGGNTIYF. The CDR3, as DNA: TGCAGCGTCTCCGGGACAGGGGGCGGAGGAGGAAACACCATATATTTT.

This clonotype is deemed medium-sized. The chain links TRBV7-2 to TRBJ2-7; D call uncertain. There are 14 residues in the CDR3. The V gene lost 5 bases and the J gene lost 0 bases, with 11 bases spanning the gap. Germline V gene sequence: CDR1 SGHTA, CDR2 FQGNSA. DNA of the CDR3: TGTGCCAGCAGCAGCGACGGTTTCTCCTACGAGCAGTACTTC. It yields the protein CASSSDGFSYEQYF.

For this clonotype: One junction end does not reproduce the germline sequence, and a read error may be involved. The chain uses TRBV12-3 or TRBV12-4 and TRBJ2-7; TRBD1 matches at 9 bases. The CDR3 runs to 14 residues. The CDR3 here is CAGSPGTGTYEQYF. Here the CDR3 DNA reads TGTGCCGGCAGTCCCGGGACAGGGACCTACGAGCAGTACTTC.

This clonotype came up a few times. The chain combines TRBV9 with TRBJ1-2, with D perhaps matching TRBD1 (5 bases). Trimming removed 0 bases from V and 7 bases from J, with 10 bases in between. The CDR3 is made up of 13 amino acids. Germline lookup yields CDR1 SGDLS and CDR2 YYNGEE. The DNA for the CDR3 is TGTGCCAGCAGCGTAGGTCAGGGAAGTGGCTACACCTTC. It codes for CASSVGQGSGYTF.

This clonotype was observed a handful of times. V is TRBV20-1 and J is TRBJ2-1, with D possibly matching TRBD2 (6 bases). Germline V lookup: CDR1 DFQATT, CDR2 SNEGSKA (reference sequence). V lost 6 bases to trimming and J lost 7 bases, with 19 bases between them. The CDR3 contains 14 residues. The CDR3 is CSATDGRGRNEQFF. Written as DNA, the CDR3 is TGCAGTGCCACCGACGGGCGGGGAAGGAATGAGCAGTTCTTC.

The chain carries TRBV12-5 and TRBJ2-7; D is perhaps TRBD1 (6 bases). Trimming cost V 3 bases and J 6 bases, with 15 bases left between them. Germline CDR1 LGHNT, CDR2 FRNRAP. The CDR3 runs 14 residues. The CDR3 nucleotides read TGTGCTAGTGGTTTATACAGGGTAATTGGCGAGCAGTACTTC. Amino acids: CASGLYRVIGEQYF.

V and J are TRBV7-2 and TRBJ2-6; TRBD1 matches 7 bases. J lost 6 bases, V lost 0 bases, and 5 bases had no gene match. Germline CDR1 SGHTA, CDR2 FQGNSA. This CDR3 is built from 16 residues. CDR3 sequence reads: CASSLAIGGKANVLTF. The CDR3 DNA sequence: TGTGCCAGCAGCTTAGCGATAGGGGGCAAGGCCAACGTCCTGACTTTC.

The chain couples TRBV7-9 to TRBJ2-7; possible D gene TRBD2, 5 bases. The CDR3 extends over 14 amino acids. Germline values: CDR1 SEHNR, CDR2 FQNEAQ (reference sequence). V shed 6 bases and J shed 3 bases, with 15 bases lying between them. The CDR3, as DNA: TGTGCCAGCAGTCAATCGGGAAAGGACTACGAGCAGTACTTC. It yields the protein CASSQSGKDYEQYF.

This chain's CDR3 is CASSQKYGASNSPLHF. The CDR3 coding sequence is TGTGCCAGCAGCCAAAAATATGGAGCTAGCAATTCACCCCTCCACTTT. V usage is TRBV14 and J usage is TRBJ1-6; D uncertain. V lost 2 bases and J 7 bases, leaving 15 bases between the germline ends. The CDR3 is made up of 16 amino acids. Germline lookup yields CDR1 SGHDN and CDR2 FVKESK.

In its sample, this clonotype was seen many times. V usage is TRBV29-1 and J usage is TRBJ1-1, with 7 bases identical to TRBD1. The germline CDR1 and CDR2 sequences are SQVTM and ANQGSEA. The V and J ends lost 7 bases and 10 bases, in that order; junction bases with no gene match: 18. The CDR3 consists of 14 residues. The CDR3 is CSGTQGYADVGAFF. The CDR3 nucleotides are TGCAGCGGGACACAGGGGTATGCAGACGTGGGAGCTTTCTTT. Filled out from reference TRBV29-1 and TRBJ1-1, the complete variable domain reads SAVISQKPSRDICQRGTSLTIQCQVDSQVTMMFWYRQQPGQSLTLIATANQGSEATYESGFVIDKFPISRPNLTFSTLTVSNMSPEDSSIYLCSGTQGYADVGAFFGQGTRLTVV.

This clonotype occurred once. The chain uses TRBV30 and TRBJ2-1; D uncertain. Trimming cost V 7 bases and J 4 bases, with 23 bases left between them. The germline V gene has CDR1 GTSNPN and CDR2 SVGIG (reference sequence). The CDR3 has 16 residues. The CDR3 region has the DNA TGTGCCTCCCCAGCCCGCGCTGTTCGTTATTACAATGAGCAGTTCTTC. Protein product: CASPARAVRYYNEQFF.

CDR3 coding DNA: TGCGCCAGCAGCCAAGATCGGGCGGCGTCTGAGCAGTACTTC. This gives the protein CASSQDRAASEQYF. The rearrangement uses TRBV4-3 and TRBJ2-5; D not certain. The CDR3 sequence is 14 residues long. The germline V and J ends were trimmed by 0 bases and 11 bases, with 16 bases remaining between them. The germline gives CDR1 LGHNA, CDR2 YSLEER.

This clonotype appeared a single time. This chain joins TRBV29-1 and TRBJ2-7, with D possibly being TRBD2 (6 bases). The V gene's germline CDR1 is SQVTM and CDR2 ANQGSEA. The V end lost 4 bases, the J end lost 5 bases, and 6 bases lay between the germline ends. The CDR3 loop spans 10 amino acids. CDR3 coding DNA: TGCAGCGTTGGCGGGAACGAGCAGTACTTC. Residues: CSVGGNEQYF.

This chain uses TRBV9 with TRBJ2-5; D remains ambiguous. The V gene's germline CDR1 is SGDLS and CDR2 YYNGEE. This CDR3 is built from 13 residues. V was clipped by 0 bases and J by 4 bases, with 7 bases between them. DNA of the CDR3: TGTGCCAGCAGCGTAGCCCCCGGAGAGACCCAGTACTTC. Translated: CASSVAPGETQYF. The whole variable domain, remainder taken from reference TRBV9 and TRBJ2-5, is DSGVTQTPKHLITATGQRVTLRCSPRSGDLSVYWYQQSLDQGLQFLIQYYNGEERAKGNILERFSAQQFPDLHSELNLSSLELGDSALYFCASSVAPGETQYFGPGTRLLVL.

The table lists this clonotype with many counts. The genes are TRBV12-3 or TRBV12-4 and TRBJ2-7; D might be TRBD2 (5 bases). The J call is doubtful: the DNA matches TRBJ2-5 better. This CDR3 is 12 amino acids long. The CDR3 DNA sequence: TGTGCCAGCAGTTTAAGGAGGGAGACCCAGTACTTC. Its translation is CASSLRRETQYF.

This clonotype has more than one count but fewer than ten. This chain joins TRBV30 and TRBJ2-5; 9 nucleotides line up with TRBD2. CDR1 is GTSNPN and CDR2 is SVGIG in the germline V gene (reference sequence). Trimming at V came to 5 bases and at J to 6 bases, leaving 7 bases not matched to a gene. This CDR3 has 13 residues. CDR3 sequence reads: CAWDPGLAKTQYF. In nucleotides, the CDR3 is TGTGCCTGGGATCCGGGACTAGCAAAGACCCAGTACTTC.